This T cell receptor (beta chain) was profiled in a study of blood T cell repertoires in COVID-19. Across the whole study: Sites across the United States, Italy and Spain contributed samples from acute and convalescent COVID-19. PBMCs, B-cell-depleted T cells, or T cells provided the cDNA or gDNA that made up the material.

TCRdb's copy holds only in-frame clones and misses some; the assay was immunoSEQ multiplex PCR. The sample gives about 17,000 clones, 85% to 90% of which show up once; 5.2% is in the top ten. The CDR3 sequence is 15 residues long. Trimming removed 0 bases from V and 6 bases from J, with 14 bases in between. Germline V gives CDR1 MGHRA, CDR2 YSYEKL. This chain connects TRBV4-1 to TRBJ1-1, with D maybe TRBD1 (5 bases). The origin of this receptor is a human donor in a cohort sampled during active COVID-19. Material for sequencing was peripheral blood. The CDR3: CASSQENVQVSEAFF. CDR3 bases: TGCGCCAGCAGCCAAGAAAACGTACAGGTCTCTGAAGCTTTCTTT.